This TCR beta chain comes out of a study of T cells in Graves' hyperthyroidism and ophthalmopathy. Study overall: Peripheral blood sampling occurred at initial diagnosis, before any treatment.

This clonotype occurred a few times. Germline V lookup: CDR1 WSHSY, CDR2 SAAADI. V lost 3 bases, J lost 1 base, and 9 bases lay in between. CDR3 length: 14 residues. Amplified regions were TCR beta CDR3 sequences from RNA transcripts. The HTBI primer set served for first-round RT-PCR of the TCR CDR3. Via MiXCR, TCRdb re-called the multiplex PCR reads, giving one row per CDR3 protein. The sample contains roughly 350,000 distinct CDR3 sequences, 14% of which appear only once. The sequenced material came from blood. The chain recombines TRBV10-2 with TRBJ1-2; no definite D call. This clonotype was sampled from a young woman with Graves' ophthalmopathy. DNA of the CDR3: TGCGCCAGCAGTGACCCCCCAATTAACTATGGCTACACCTTC. Amino acid sequence: CASSDPPINYGYTF.